Listed here is a single TCR beta chain. Its antigen is not known. Time point meaning: week 47, end of study. Every vaccine dose comprised 300 ug of mutant IDH1 20-mer peptide plus topical imiquimod. This record comes from a study of a mutant IDH1 vaccine in newly diagnosed glioma. Overall study context: With temozolomide cycles, or 4-6 weeks after radiotherapy alone, vaccination was started. Treated patients were approximately 62% male, roughly 38% female, mean age 40.4 years. Visit V12 happened at week 35; visit V13 happened at week 47.

Trimming removed 6 bases from V and 0 bases from J; junction bases left unmatched: 7. CDR1 ENHRY and CDR2 SYGVKD come from the germline V gene. This CDR3 region has 16 residues. This table comes from immunoSEQ multiplex PCR, and its TCRdb copy is limited to in-frame clones, with some not included. The sample carries tens of thousands of clones, roughly 84% recorded once. This TCR was recovered from a woman in her thirties with glioma. Some clones in this sample may be carry-over from other donors' samples. This chain joins TRBV10-3 and TRBJ1-1; 10 bases are a match to TRBD1. The starting material was PBMCs, obtained from a glioma patient whose treatment included an IDH1 peptide vaccine. The CDR3 region has the DNA TGTGCCATCAGGGAAAGGACAGGGGGAATGAACACTGAAGCTTTCTTT. This translates into CAIRERTGGMNTEAFF.